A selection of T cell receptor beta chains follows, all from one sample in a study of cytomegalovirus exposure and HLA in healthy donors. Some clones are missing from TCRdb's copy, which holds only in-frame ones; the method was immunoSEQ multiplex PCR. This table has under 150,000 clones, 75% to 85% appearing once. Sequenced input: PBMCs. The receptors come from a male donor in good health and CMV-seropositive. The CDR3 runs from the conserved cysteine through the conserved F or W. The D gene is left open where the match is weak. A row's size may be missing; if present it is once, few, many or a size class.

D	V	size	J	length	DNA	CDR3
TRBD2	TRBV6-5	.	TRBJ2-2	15	TGTGCCAGCAGTTACTCCAATACACTAGCGGGAGCGCTGTTTTTT	CASSYSNTLAGALFF
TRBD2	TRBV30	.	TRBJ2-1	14	TGTGCCTGGAGTGTAGGGGAGGGGTACAATGAGCAGTTCTTC	CAWSVGEGYNEQFF
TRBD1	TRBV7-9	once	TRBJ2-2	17	TGTGCCAGCAGCCCAAGAGGACAGGGGGCTGTCACCGGGGAGCTGTTTTTT	CASSPRGQGAVTGELFF
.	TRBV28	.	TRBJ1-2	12	TGTGCCAGCAGGGAGCCTGGCTATGGCTACACCTTC	CASREPGYGYTF
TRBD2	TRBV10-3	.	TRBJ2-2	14	TGTGCCACCCGGGGGGGACCGAACACCGGGGAGCTGTTTTTT	CATRGGPNTGELFF
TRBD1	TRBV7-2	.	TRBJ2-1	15	TGTGCCAGCAGCTCTGGACAGGGGTCCTACAATGAGCAGTTCTTC	CASSSGQGSYNEQFF
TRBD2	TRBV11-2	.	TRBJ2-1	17	TGTGCCAGCAGCCCGTCCGGGGGGTCACTAGGTTTCGATGAGCAGTTCTTC	CASSPSGGSLGFDEQFF
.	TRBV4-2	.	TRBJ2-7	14	TGTGCCAGCAGCCAAGGGGACACAACCTACGAGCAGTACTTC	CASSQGDTTYEQYF
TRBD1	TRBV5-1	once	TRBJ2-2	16	TGCGCCAGCAGCTTGGAAGGGACAGGAGACACCGGGGAGCTGTTTTTT	CASSLEGTGDTGELFF
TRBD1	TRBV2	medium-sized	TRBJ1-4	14	TGTGCCAGCAATATCGACAGGGAAAGTGAAAAACTGTTTTTT	CASNIDRESEKLFF
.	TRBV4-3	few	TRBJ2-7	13	TGCGCCAGCAGCCAAGAGATCGGCTACGAGCAGTACTTC	CASSQEIGYEQYF
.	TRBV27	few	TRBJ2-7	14	TGTGCCAGCAGTTTTGATAGGCTCAGGGACGAGCAGTACTTC	CASSFDRLRDEQYF
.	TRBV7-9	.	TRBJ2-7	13	TGTGCCAGCAGCTTCCCTAACAGGGACGAGCAGTACTTC	CASSFPNRDEQYF
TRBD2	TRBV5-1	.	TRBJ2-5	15	TGCGCCAGCAGCTTGGCCAGGGAGGGGCAAGAGACCCAGTACTTC	CASSLAREGQETQYF
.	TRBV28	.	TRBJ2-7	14	TGTGCCAGCAGCGCCATACTGGACTACTACGAGCAGTACTTC	CASSAILDYYEQYF
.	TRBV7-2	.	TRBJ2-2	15	TGTGCCAGCAGCTTAGAAGGGGGTGTCACCGGGGAGCTGTTTTTT	CASSLEGGVTGELFF
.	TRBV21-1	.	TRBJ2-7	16	TGTGCCAGCAGCACTACCGACAGGGCGGGTACCCACGAGCAGTACTTC	CASSTTDRAGTHEQYF
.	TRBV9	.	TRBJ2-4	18	TGTGCCCGAATTGGGGGCCGCGACCTCCTACTAGCCAAAAACATTCAGTACTTC	CARIGGRDLLLAKNIQYF